Described below is a single T cell receptor beta chain sequence and its context. The target antigen is unknown. The authors isolated at least 6.5 million PBMCs per sample. This sample was included in a study of blood T cells in healthy people across ages. Study-wide results and limits: As age increased, TCR beta diversity per million T cells fell in a roughly linear fashion. Total diversity from one million sequenced T cells was likely underestimated.

Primers used in a second PCR of roughly 6 to 11 cycles were a sample-barcoded 5' primer and a J-beta primer mix. From the 5' RACE reads, TCRdb called clonotypes with MiXCR, one entry per CDR3 protein. The sample records about 1,500,000 distinct CDR3 sequences, 40% to 50% being singletons. The germline gives CDR1 MNHNY, CDR2 SVGAGI (reference sequence). CDR3 length: 15 residues. The trim removed 0 bases at V and 5 bases at J, leaving 4 bases unmatched. The chain combines TRBV6-6 with TRBJ2-5; 9 bases map to TRBD1. The sample consisted of blood. This TCR was recovered from a woman aged 18-29 years in good health. CDR3 sequence: CASSYSTGGEETQYF. In nucleotides, the CDR3 is TGTGCCAGCAGTTACTCGACAGGGGGGGAGGAGACCCAGTACTTC.